This TCR beta chain comes out of a study of T cell responses to AZD1222 COVID-19 vaccine. This table comes from immunoSEQ multiplex PCR, and its TCRdb copy is limited to in-frame clones, with some not included. The sample shows more than 150,000 clones, roughly nine tenths of them seen only once. The CDR3 has 13 amino acids, counting both end residues. CDR1 MGHRA and CDR2 YSYEKL come from the germline V gene. With regard to this clone: The antigen remains unidentified. It is unclear where the CDR3 begins or ends on the DNA, so no DNA is shown, and the CDR3 is as TCRdb lists it.

Regarding the study as a whole: Spike-specific TCR breadth and depth grew following two AZD1222 doses. Just 5 to 7 AZD1222 recipients were seropositive at baseline. Donors in the cohort were predominantly white British and more often female, and clonal diversity was possibly underestimated.

Both about-4-week and about-12-week second-dose recipients were combined. This chain uses TRBV4-1 with TRBJ2-1; TRBD1 was called by the table and not checked on the DNA. The clonotype was recovered from an adult who received the AZD1222 COVID-19 vaccine. Specimen: peripheral blood, collected 28 days after the second AZD1222 dose. The CDR3 protein is CASSQVVGQGSFF.